The clone carrying this TCR beta chain was recorded at least ten times. The germline V gene encodes CDR1 SQVTM and CDR2 ANQGSEA. The CDR3 sequence is 13 residues long. Trimming removed 4 bases at V and 7 bases at J, with 16 bases between. TCRdb reprocessed the RT-PCR reads with MiXCR, giving one entry per CDR3 protein. The table has hundreds of thousands of distinct CDR3 sequences, more than 13% seen once; the top ten hold roughly 3.9%. The receptor was derived from a female donor in good health, serving as a healthy control. Sequencing was carried out using memory CD4+ T cells from blood. The rearrangement uses TRBV29-1 and TRBJ2-5, with D perhaps matching TRBD1 (6 bases). This CDR3 reads CSVGELRGRTQYF. The CDR3 DNA reads as TGCAGCGTTGGGGAGCTCAGGGGCCGGACCCAGTACTTC.